This T cell receptor (beta chain) was recovered during a study of CD8+ T cells in alopecia areata (dated by TCRdb to 2016 to 2019). About the full investigation: Treated patients were enrolled in an open-label pilot trial of oral tofacitinib at 5 to 10 mg twice daily for moderate-to-severe alopecia areata. Patients received tofacitinib for 6 to 18 months and were then followed off drug for 6 months to check for delayed response and recurrence. In treated patients, disease severity was measured using the SALT score, which gives the percentage of scalp surface area affected. In both human patients and the C3H/HeJ mouse model, the study applied high-throughput TCRbeta sequencing to look at T cell clonal expansion in alopecia areata. On the human side, TCRbeta sequencing was run on scalp tissue and on sorted CD4+ and CD8+ peripheral blood T cells from healthy controls and from alopecia areata patients with either patchy or totalis/universalis disease. Biopsies were taken from tofacitinib-treated patients at baseline and at 4 and 24 weeks of treatment, and a later scalp biopsy was taken in several of the tofacitinib-treated patients. Scalp clonality was compared across normal scalp (n=4), patchy alopecia areata scalp (n=8), and alopecia totalis/universalis scalp (n=8). RNA was extracted with the PAXgene miRNA kit for fixed scalp, the miRNeasy kit for PBMCs, and the RNeasy kit for mouse skin. TCRbeta CDR3 regions were amplified by immunoSEQ multiplex PCR with 35 Vbeta forward and 13 Jbeta reverse primers.

The receptor library was made with the immunoSEQ multiplex PCR assay. For TCR sequencing, RNA was extracted from every sample and reverse transcribed into cDNA to serve as template. First-strand cDNA was synthesized using SuperScript III with a 2:1 mix of oligo-dT and random hexamers. Amplification bias was assessed with a synthetic immune receptor repertoire, and residual bias was removed computationally. The published analysis was carried out like this. Raw reads were preprocessed for error removal, and CDR3 was defined according to IMGT conventions as running from the conserved cysteine to phenylalanine. Clonality was calculated as 1 minus Shannon entropy normalized by log2 of the number of productive unique TCRs. Whether scalp clones were CD4 or CD8 was inferred by matching scalp TCRbeta sequences against CD4 and CD8 repertoires sorted from blood. Imported from immuneACCESS, the table was reduced by TCRdb to in-frame sequences with V and J called. These copies leave out some clones; in studies compared against another copy, an unresolved V gene accounts for under half, and the cause of the remainder is not known. That table furnishes V, J and clone size, whereas the DNA furnished D and trimming. Present in this sample are roughly 180,000 clones, approximately 49% of which were seen just once. The leading ten clones occupy around 10% of the sample.

Reading the label with the study, this specimen's treatment or condition is: oral pan-JAK inhibitor, 5-10 mg twice daily. From alopecia areata patients, peripheral blood was collected along with lesional scalp punch biopsies. After PBMCs were isolated by density centrifugation and stained for CD3, CD4 and CD8, a FACSAria was used to sort CD4+ and CD8+ T cells. Including cysteine and phenylalanine, the CDR3 has 14 amino acids. Only the CDR3 DNA stays, 42 bases, in frame from base 1. Germline trimming: 9 bases from V, 1 base from J; junction bases outside gene matches: 7. CDR1 and CDR2 are drawn from the germline V gene (reference sequence): SEHNR, FQNEAQ. The study at large found these results: Unlike mouse skin, where gammadelta T cells dominate, normal human skin contains resident alphabeta T cells that get sequenced too, which complicates analysis of the scalp TCR repertoire. Tofacitinib significantly lowered scalp clonality and the number of expanded CD8+ clones among the top 100 scalp clones. Shared TCR sequences between patients were less evident than in mice, which may be partly attributable to HLA diversity in the patient population. Many expanded lesional clones were found to persist in scalp and blood during tofacitinib treatment, and relapse after treatment cessation may be partly explained by this persistence. Compared with normal scalp, lesional scalp, particularly in alopecia totalis/universalis, had higher clonality and more expanded CD8+ clones, which suggests antigenic drive. Because the treated cohort was small and had just a single nonresponder, larger studies are needed to establish links between baseline CD8+ expansion and response.

As regards this clone: Its target antigen remains unknown. No base quality values were provided; no much bigger clone lies one nucleotide off.

This TCR came from a human donor with alopecia areata. Sequencing used CD8+ T cells sorted from blood, obtained at week 52, from a patient treated with tofacitinib. The rearrangement joined TRBV7-9 to TRBJ2-7; 9 middle bases align to TRBD2. Read as DNA, the sequence is TGTGCCAGTGCAGCGGGGGGCCTTTCCTACGAGCAGTACTTC. It codes for CASAAGGLSYEQYF.